The 19 T cell receptor beta chains in this list originate from one sample, sequenced in a study of cytomegalovirus exposure and HLA in healthy donors. Primers for the PCR totalled 60 Vbeta and 13 Jbeta. The protocol was immunoSEQ multiplex PCR, while the TCRdb copy is restricted to in-frame clones and leaves out a portion. This repertoire shows some 83,000 clones, about 81% found once; its top ten account for more than 3.5%. Source material: PBMCs. These TCRs come from a man aged 55-75 years in good health and CMV-seronegative.

The rearrangement uses TRBV7-9 and TRBJ2-7; 9 nucleotides match TRBD1. With V trimmed by 5 bases and J by 3 bases, 11 bases remained unmatched. The CDR3 is made up of 16 amino acids. In germline, CDR1 is SEHNR, CDR2 FQNEAQ (reference sequence). The CDR3 loop is CASSRPFGTGYYEQYF. The CDR3 DNA sequence: TGTGCCAGCAGCCGACCGTTCGGGACAGGGTACTACGAGCAGTACTTC.

As to this clone: One end of the junction does not line up with germline, which may come from a read error. CDR3: CTSSLGQGGLGGSNYGYTF. CDR3 nucleotides: TGCACCAGCAGCTTGGGACAGGGAGGTTTAGGTGGATCGAACTATGGCTACACCTTC. The chain has TRBV5-1 and TRBJ1-2; TRBD1 matches 9 bases. The CDR3 length is 19 residues. CDR1 is SGHRS, CDR2 YFSETQ, per germline.

This rearrangement joins TRBV6-1 to TRBJ1-2; D possibly corresponds to TRBD1 (6 bases). In germline, CDR1 is MNHNS, CDR2 SASEGT. V was shortened by 4 bases and J by 7 bases, with 13 bases between the two germline ends. The CDR3 totals 13 residues. The CDR3 sequence: CASSVGAGVGYTF. In nucleotides, the CDR3 is TGTGCCAGCAGTGTAGGGGCAGGGGTTGGCTACACCTTC.

The gene calls are TRBV7-9 and TRBJ2-3; D possibly corresponds to TRBD1 (6 bases). The CDR3 runs to 15 residues. Germline V CDR1 and CDR2: SEHNR, FQNEAQ (reference sequence). Trimming left V 1 base short and J 0 bases short, with 8 bases between. CDR3 loop: CASSLGGPSTDTQYF. The CDR3 nucleotides read TGTGCCAGCAGCTTAGGGGGGCCTAGCACAGATACGCAGTATTTT.

This chain joins TRBV6-1 and TRBJ1-2; no firm D call. Germline CDR1 and CDR2: MNHNS and SASEGT. V was clipped by 7 bases and J by 1 base, with 16 bases between them. The CDR3 contains 15 residues. The CDR3: CASTLNPADNYGYTF. The DNA of the CDR3 is TGTGCCAGCACCCTGAACCCCGCAGATAACTATGGCTACACCTTC.

The J gene is TRBJ2-5, the V gene TRBV28; TRBD2 aligns across 7 bases. The J call may be mistaken, given a closer DNA end match to TRBJ2-7. This CDR3 has 15 amino acids. CDR1 is MDHEN and CDR2 is SYDVKM in the germline V gene. CDR3 in amino acids: CASRRPLGGAYEQYF. The CDR3, as DNA: TGTGCCAGCAGACGGCCTTTGGGGGGGGCCTACGAGCAGTACTTC.

Regarding this clone: The sample has other DNA sequences that encode this CDR3 too. The J gene is TRBJ2-7, the V gene TRBV2; a possible D gene is TRBD1 (6 bases). CDR3 length equals 13 residues. Germline CDR1 is SNHLY and CDR2 is FYNNEI. The V and J ends lost 6 bases and 3 bases respectively, with 12 bases between them. The CDR3 nucleotides read TGTGCCAGCAGAGATCAGGGGTACTACGAGCAGTACTTC. Its protein product is CASRDQGYYEQYF. Combining the CDR3 with reference TRBV2 and TRBJ2-7 gives the whole variable domain EPEVTQTPSHQVTQMGQEVILRCVPISNHLYFYWYRQILGQKVEFLVSFYNNEISEKSEIFDDQFSVERPDGSNFTLKIRSTKLEDSAMYFCASRDQGYYEQYFGPGTRLTVT.

The rearrangement joins TRBV30 to TRBJ1-2; 8 nucleotides align to TRBD1. CDR3 length: 15 amino acids. CDR1 and CDR2 from the germline V gene are GTSNPN and SVGIG (reference sequence). The trim removed 0 bases at V and 4 bases at J, leaving 7 bases unmatched. CDR3 bases: TGTGCCTGGAGTGTAACGGACAGGGCCCTCTATGGCTACACCTTC. Translating it yields CAWSVTDRALYGYTF.

The chain links TRBV4-1 to TRBJ2-2, with a possible D match to TRBD2 (6 bases). Trimming pared 0 bases from V and 8 bases from J, leaving 16 bases between. Germline V gene sequence: CDR1 MGHRA, CDR2 YSYEKL. The length of the CDR3 is 16 residues. The CDR3 nucleotides are TGCGCCAGCAGCCAAGAAAGGAGGGCTGGGCCAGGGGAGCTGTTTTTT. This translates into CASSQERRAGPGELFF.

In this sample, this clone turned up a few times. The J gene is TRBJ2-3, the V gene TRBV6-1, with D perhaps TRBD2 (5 bases). Trimming left V 2 bases short and J 9 bases short, with 18 bases between. There are 15 residues in the CDR3. Germline V gives CDR1 MNHNS, CDR2 SASEGT. CDR3 sequence (DNA): TGTGCCAGCAGTGAACCCACGTTACTAGGGCGAACGCAGTATTTT. It is translated as CASSEPTLLGRTQYF.

The chain is built from TRBV19 and TRBJ2-1; D perhaps matches TRBD2 (6 bases). The CDR3 is made up of 16 amino acids. CDR1 is LNHDA and CDR2 is SQIVND in the germline V gene (reference sequence). Trimming cost V 1 base and J 4 bases, with 14 bases left between them. CDR3 sequence (DNA): TGTGCCAGTAGTATAGGACCGGGGGTGGGTTACAATGAGCAGTTCTTC. Its translation: CASSIGPGVGYNEQFF.

The chain couples TRBV7-6 to TRBJ2-7; maybe TRBD1 (6 bases). V lost 5 bases to trimming and J lost 0 bases, with 17 bases between them. Germline V gene lookup returns CDR1 SGHVS and CDR2 FNYEAQ. This CDR3 is built from 16 residues. DNA for the CDR3: TGTGCCAGCAGCCACCCAGACAGGACGACCTCCTACGAGCAGTACTTC. Protein sequence: CASSHPDRTTSYEQYF.

The chain carries TRBV5-1 and TRBJ1-2; 11 bases agree with TRBD1. This CDR3 has 16 residues. Germline V CDR1 and CDR2: SGHRS, YFSETQ. The J segment lost 8 bases and the V segment lost 0 bases, leaving 9 bases of the junction unmatched. DNA for the CDR3: TGCGCCAGCAGCTTGGTTGTGGGACAGGGGGTCAGGGGCTACACCTTC. This codes for CASSLVVGQGVRGYTF.

The chain links TRBV27 to TRBJ2-1, with a tentative D call TRBD1 (5 bases). The CDR3 runs 14 residues. Germline values: CDR1 MNHEY, CDR2 SMNVEV (reference sequence). Trimming stripped 8 bases from V and 5 bases from J, with 16 bases between. The CDR3 nucleotides read TGTGCCAGCGGGTCAGGGCAGGTCCACAATGAGCAGTTCTTC. It specifies CASGSGQVHNEQFF.

The chain joins TRBV5-4 to TRBJ2-6; D gene ambiguous. This CDR3 is 14 amino acids long. Trimming removed 0 bases at V and 4 bases at J, with 5 bases between. The germline V gene encodes CDR1 SGHNT and CDR2 YYREEE (reference sequence). The CDR3 is CASSLVGGANVLTF. CDR3 bases: TGTGCCAGCAGCTTGGTTGGCGGGGCCAACGTCCTGACTTTC.

The gene calls are TRBV30 and TRBJ1-6, with TRBD1 identical over 7 bases. J gave up 9 bases and V 1 base, and 12 bases lay outside the gene matches. The CDR3 length is 16 residues. Germline V gives CDR1 GTSNPN, CDR2 SVGIG (reference sequence). For the CDR3, the DNA is TGTGCCTGGAGTGGCACCCACAGGGGAGCAGCTTCACCCCTCCACTTT. Its protein is CAWSGTHRGAASPLHF.

The chain combines TRBV5-1 with TRBJ2-7; the match to TRBD1 covers 8 bases. Trimming at V came to 3 bases and at J to 1 base, leaving 6 bases not matched to a gene. CDR1 and CDR2 (germline): SGHRS, YFSETQ. CDR3 length: 15 amino acids. CDR3 sequence (DNA): TGCGCCAGCAGCTCTTGGACAGGGAGATCCTACGAGCAGTACTTC. Protein: CASSSWTGRSYEQYF.

The rearrangement uses TRBV18 and TRBJ1-1; no firm D call. Germline CDR1 and CDR2: KGHSH and LQKENI. V dropped 3 bases and J dropped 0 bases, with 11 bases sitting between them. The CDR3 has 15 residues. The CDR3 here is CASSPKTLLNTEAFF. DNA of the CDR3: TGTGCCAGCTCACCTAAGACACTTTTGAACACTGAAGCTTTCTTT.

In regard to this clone: Other DNA sequences within the sample encode an identical CDR3. The V gene is TRBV7-9, the J gene TRBJ1-2; a possible D gene is TRBD1 (6 bases). In germline, CDR1 is SEHNR, CDR2 FQNEAQ (reference sequence). CDR3 size: 16 residues. V dropped 4 bases and J dropped 0 bases, with 15 bases sitting between them. This CDR3 is CASSSGGAGANYGYTF. The CDR3 region has the DNA TGTGCCAGCAGCTCCGGGGGGGCAGGAGCTAACTATGGCTACACCTTC.